Listed here are 22 T cell receptor beta chains from one sample, sequenced in a study of T cells after yellow fever vaccination. Using its own MiXCR run on the 5' RACE reads, TCRdb lists one record per CDR3 protein. The sample has 50,000 or so distinct CDR3 sequences; roughly 6.9% are singletons. Sequencing was performed on CD8+ T cells sorted from PBMCs, taken on the day of the first yellow fever vaccination. These receptors originate from a man between 18 and 29 years old who received the YFV17D yellow fever vaccine.

The rearrangement links TRBV4-1 to TRBJ1-1, with D possibly being TRBD1 (5 bases). CDR3 size: 15 residues. The germline CDR1 and CDR2 sequences are MGHRA and YSYEKL. With 1 base removed from V and 1 base from J, the gap between germline ends came to 10 bases. CDR3: CASSQGGTGNTEAFF. CDR3 DNA: TGCGCCAGCAGCCAAGGGGGGACGGGGAACACTGAAGCTTTCTTT.

This clonotype was picked up many times. V usage is TRBV10-3 and J usage is TRBJ2-5, with unresolved D. V was trimmed by 0 bases and J by 0 bases, leaving 8 bases between them. CDR3 length: 15 residues. Germline V gene lookup returns CDR1 ENHRY and CDR2 SYGVKD. Here the CDR3 reads CAISESRTYQETQYF. In nucleotides, the CDR3 is TGTGCCATCAGTGAGTCGAGGACCTACCAAGAGACCCAGTACTTC.

The sample holds many counts of this clonotype. The gene calls are TRBV4-2 and TRBJ2-1; D might be TRBD1 or TRBD2, each matching 5 bases. This CDR3 is built from 14 residues. The V gene's germline CDR1 is LGHNA and CDR2 YNFKEQ. V was cut by 0 bases and J by 5 bases, with 8 bases left in between. The CDR3 loop reads CASSQDEGNNEQFF. The CDR3 DNA reads TGTGCCAGCAGCCAAGATGAGGGGAACAATGAGCAGTTCTTC.

This clonotype was detected many times. The V gene is TRBV27, the J gene TRBJ2-7; tentative D call: TRBD2 (5 bases). The germline CDR1 and CDR2 sequences are MNHEY and SMNVEV (reference sequence). Trimming removed 3 bases from V and 7 bases from J, with 13 bases in between. The CDR3 covers 13 residues. CDR3 coding DNA: TGTGCCAGCAGTTTTCGGGATTTGAGGGAGCAGTACTTC. Translating it yields CASSFRDLREQYF.

The chain couples TRBV5-1 to TRBJ1-1, with D tentatively TRBD1 (5 bases). The V end was cut by 0 bases, the J end by 2 bases, with 14 bases between. Germline V lookup: CDR1 SGHRS, CDR2 YFSETQ. This CDR3 is 16 amino acids long. This CDR3 reads CASSLEPGGGNTEAFF. The DNA of the CDR3 is TGCGCCAGCAGCTTGGAACCGGGGGGGGGTAACACTGAAGCTTTCTTT.

The V call is TRBV7-9, the J call TRBJ2-6, with D hard to call. Looked up from germline, CDR1 is SEHNR and CDR2 is FQNEAQ (reference sequence). Trimming removed 3 bases from V and 5 bases from J, with 5 bases in between. The CDR3 has 13 amino acids. This CDR3 reads CASSFKRANVLTF. The CDR3, as DNA: TGTGCCAGCAGCTTCAAAAGGGCCAACGTCCTGACTTTC.

This sequence joins TRBV19 and TRBJ1-1; D uncertain. CDR1 LNHDA and CDR2 SQIVND come from the germline V gene (reference sequence). The CDR3 extends over 13 amino acids. The ends were cut back, 5 bases at V and 3 bases at J, with 10 bases in the middle. The CDR3, as DNA: TGTGCCAGTAGTCTAGCGGGGTACACTGAAGCTTTCTTT. Residues: CASSLAGYTEAFF.

This clonotype was recorded at least ten times. J is TRBJ1-3 and V is TRBV25-1, with D unclear. CDR3 size: 15 residues. Trimming left V 7 bases short and J 0 bases short, with 13 bases between. CDR1 is MGHDK and CDR2 is SYGVNS in the germline V gene. DNA for the CDR3: TGTGCCAGCACCCCCCCAGGTCCCTCTGGAAACACCATATATTTT. Amino acids: CASTPPGPSGNTIYF.

This clonotype was counted a few times. The chain combines TRBV1 with TRBJ2-3; the table's D call TRBD2 went unverified against the DNA. TRBV1 is termed a pseudogene. The CDR3 extends over 17 amino acids. The chain's CDR3 is CTSSQKSGGAHADTQYF. The CDR3 bases are TGCACCAGCAGCCAAAAAAGCGGGGGGGCCCATGCAGATACGCAGTATTTT.

The chain combines TRBV27 with TRBJ1-5; no clear D gene. The CDR3 totals 14 residues. With 2 bases removed from V and 3 bases from J, the gap between germline ends came to 8 bases. Per the germline V gene, CDR1 is MNHEY and CDR2 is SMNVEV (reference sequence). The CDR3 DNA is TGTGCCAGCAGTTTAGAGCAGTTCAATCAGCCCCAGCATTTT. This codes for CASSLEQFNQPQHF.

Concerning this clonotype: This could be a read error, since a much larger clone is one nucleotide away. The rearrangement links TRBV12-3 or TRBV12-4 to TRBJ2-2, with a possible D match to TRBD2 (5 bases). CDR3 length: 13 residues. V lost 6 bases, J lost 6 bases, and 11 bases lay in between. CDR3 sequence (DNA): TGTGCCAGCAGGGTGGAGGTTCCCGGGGAGCTGTTTTTT. Its protein is CASRVEVPGELFF.

The chain has TRBV4-1 and TRBJ2-7; no reliable D call. Between the trimmed V and J ends, which lost 0 bases and 1 base, there was a span of 10 bases. Germline assignment: CDR1 MGHRA and CDR2 YSYEKL. This CDR3 is 15 amino acids long. The CDR3 reads CASSQDWPGSYEQYF. The CDR3 DNA sequence: TGCGCCAGCAGCCAAGATTGGCCCGGGTCCTACGAGCAGTACTTC.

This clonotype was seen ten or more times. The gene calls are TRBV4-1 and TRBJ1-5; D call uncertain. The germline V gene encodes CDR1 MGHRA and CDR2 YSYEKL. Trimming stripped 0 bases from V and 1 base from J, with 19 bases between. The CDR3 has 19 residues. The CDR3 spells CASSQEDPPVSQSNQPQHF. In nucleotides, the CDR3 is TGCGCCAGCAGCCAAGAAGACCCCCCTGTCAGTCAGAGCAATCAGCCCCAGCATTTT.

The chain couples TRBV28 to TRBJ2-1; D gene ambiguous. Between the trimmed V and J ends, which lost 2 bases and 4 bases, there was a span of 3 bases. Germline values: CDR1 MDHEN, CDR2 SYDVKM. CDR3 length: 12 amino acids. DNA for the CDR3: TGTGCCAGCAGTTTAACTTACAATGAGCAGTTCTTC. Translated, it gives CASSLTYNEQFF.

Ten or more counts support this clonotype. The rearrangement joins TRBV7-2 to TRBJ2-1, with unresolved D. V was trimmed by 3 bases and J by 10 bases, leaving 10 bases between them. Germline V lookup: CDR1 SGHTA, CDR2 FQGNSA. The length of the CDR3 is 12 residues. The CDR3: CASSFGRVEQFF. The CDR3 DNA follows: TGTGCCAGCAGCTTCGGACGTGTGGAGCAGTTCTTC.

This clonotype was recorded many times. The V call is TRBV5-1, the J call TRBJ1-2, with a weak D call TRBD1 (6 bases). CDR1 SGHRS and CDR2 YFSETQ come from the germline V gene. This CDR3 is 14 amino acids long. Trimming left V 3 bases short and J 4 bases short, with 13 bases between. CDR3 sequence reads: CASSSRDTFYGYTF. Written as DNA, the CDR3 is TGCGCCAGCAGCTCCCGGGACACCTTCTATGGCTACACCTTC.

This clonotype was seen at least ten times. The genes are TRBV7-2 and TRBJ1-1; tentative D call: TRBD1 (5 bases). The CDR3 totals 16 residues. Germline assignment: CDR1 SGHTA and CDR2 FQGNSA. Trimming left V 0 bases short and J 0 bases short, with 11 bases between. This CDR3 reads CASSLAGQGLNTEAFF. CDR3 sequence (DNA): TGTGCCAGCAGCTTAGCGGGGCAGGGCTTGAACACTGAAGCTTTCTTT.

This clonotype was seen repeatedly, ten times or more. V usage is TRBV4-1 and J usage is TRBJ2-1; 10 bases line up with TRBD2. This CDR3 region has 15 residues. The germline V gene encodes CDR1 MGHRA and CDR2 YSYEKL. V lost 4 bases, J lost 0 bases, and 0 bases stayed unmatched. The CDR3 nucleotides are TGCGCCAGCAGCCCTAGCGGGGGCTCCTACAATGAGCAGTTCTTC. It encodes CASSPSGGSYNEQFF.

This clonotype appeared many times. The V gene is TRBV29-1, the J gene TRBJ2-1; 7 bases align to TRBD1. The CDR3 runs to 13 residues. V was pared by 4 bases and J by 2 bases, with 2 bases of the junction left unmatched. CDR1 is SQVTM and CDR2 is ANQGSEA in the germline V gene. The CDR3 sequence: CSVGTGPYNEQFF. The CDR3 nucleotides read TGCAGCGTTGGGACAGGACCCTACAATGAGCAGTTCTTC.

This clonotype was recorded many times. V usage is TRBV5-1 and J usage is TRBJ2-5; D call uncertain. There are 13 residues in the CDR3. Trimming left V 0 bases short and J 4 bases short, with 7 bases between. CDR1 is SGHRS and CDR2 is YFSETQ in the germline V gene. The CDR3 DNA is TGCGCCAGCAGCTTGGAAAACAGAGAGACCCAGTACTTC. This gives the protein CASSLENRETQYF.

There are many counts of this clonotype. The chain couples TRBV12-3 or TRBV12-4 to TRBJ2-5, with TRBD2 as a possible D gene (6 bases). V lost 6 bases and J lost 5, with 16 bases in between. This CDR3 has 14 amino acids. The CDR3 coding sequence is TGTGCCAGCAGCACCGTCGGGGGACCGGAGACCCAGTACTTC. Amino acids: CASSTVGGPETQYF.

V is TRBV9 and J is TRBJ1-5; D gene ambiguous. The CDR3 extends over 13 amino acids. Trimming stripped 1 base from V and 5 bases from J, with 7 bases between. Germline V gene sequence: CDR1 SGDLS, CDR2 YYNGEE. In nucleotides, the CDR3 is TGTGCCAGCAGCGTAAGTGGGCATCAGCCCCAGCATTTT. It specifies CASSVSGHQPQHF.